What follows describes a single T cell receptor (beta chain). This specimen comes from a study of blood T cell repertoires in COVID-19. The wider study: Nucleic acid was either cDNA or gDNA, and it came from T cells, B-cell-depleted T cells, or PBMCs.

The CDR3 extends over 15 amino acids. Trimming took 4 bases from V and 4 from J; bases not matched to a gene: 8. Germline assignment: CDR1 SGHAT and CDR2 FQDESV (reference sequence). Source study methods: How many nucleated cells were present was estimated from reference gene primer amplification. The data were produced by immunoSEQ multiplex PCR, yet TCRdb's version contains in-frame clones alone and is incomplete. V and J calls and clone size come straight from that table; D and trimming were deduced from the DNA. The repertoire holds approximately 190,000 clones, with about 85% as singletons. The V call is TRBV11-1, the J call TRBJ1-1, with 8 bases identical to TRBD1. This sequence originates from a man aged 55 to 70 with active or convalescent COVID-19. Sequencing used peripheral blood. The DNA of the CDR3 is TGTGCCAGCAGCTCCGACAGGGGCCAAGGCACTGAAGCTTTCTTT. Its translation: CASSSDRGQGTEAFF.